A single sample is the source of the 28 T cell receptor beta chains below, sequenced in a study of blood T cell repertoires in COVID-19 (dated by TCRdb to the early 2020s). Library method: the immunoSEQ multiplex PCR assay. As stored in TCRdb, this immuneACCESS dataset retains in-frame rearrangements with V and J assigned. A fraction of the clones does not appear; measured against another copy, unresolved V genes explain less than half of the discrepancy, and the remainder lacks a known reason. The sample table lists about 360,000 clones, approximately 85% of them with a count of one. Around 2% of the sample is in the top ten clones. The specimen was PBMCs or T cells enriched from blood (not recorded which). All receptors derive from a middle-aged woman with acute COVID-19.

The chain recombines TRBV11-2 with TRBJ2-5; 8 bases agree with TRBD1. The CDR3 extends over 16 amino acids. Germline V CDR1 and CDR2: SGHAT, FQNNGV. Trimming cost V 5 bases and J 0 bases; bases outside gene matches: 8. This CDR3 reads CASSPPDRANQETQYF. The CDR3 bases are TGTGCCAGCAGCCCCCCGGACAGGGCCAACCAAGAGACCCAGTACTTC.

V is TRBV6-2 or TRBV6-3 and J is TRBJ2-7, with TRBD1 identical over 7 bases. CDR1 and CDR2 (germline): MNHEY, SVGEGT. The CDR3 loop spans 15 amino acids. Trimming removed 4 bases from V and 3 bases from J; junction bases left unmatched: 9. CDR3 sequence reads: CASSSLQGFIYEQYF. CDR3 nucleotide sequence: TGTGCCAGCAGTTCACTACAGGGGTTCATCTACGAGCAGTACTTC.

The chain employs TRBV5-1 and TRBJ1-4, with D maybe TRBD1 (6 bases). Trimming shortened V by 3 bases and J by 8 bases, and 20 bases separated the two germline ends. Germline CDR1 and CDR2: SGHRS and YFSETQ. The CDR3 spans 16 residues. The CDR3 nucleotides are TGCGCCAGCAGCTCCTCAGGGGCCCCAATTTTAGAAAAACTGTTTTTT. Translated, it gives CASSSSGAPILEKLFF.

The chain carries TRBV5-4 and TRBJ1-1; maybe TRBD1 (5 bases). The CDR3 sequence is 14 residues long. Looked up from germline, CDR1 is SGHNT and CDR2 is YYREEE (reference sequence). Trimming left V 4 bases short and J 6 bases short, with 16 bases between. In DNA form, the CDR3 reads TGTGCCAGCAGCGCCAATGTGGGGCCGTCTGAAGCTTTCTTT. It codes for CASSANVGPSEAFF.

This chain connects TRBV6-5 to TRBJ1-1; no definite D call. The CDR3 is 15 amino acids. Germline CDR1 reads MNHEY; CDR2 reads SVGAGI. Trimming shortened V by 0 bases and J by 3 bases, and 11 bases separated the two germline ends. The CDR3 reads CASSYSRGGDTEAFF. The CDR3 DNA is TGTGCCAGCAGTTACTCGCGGGGTGGGGACACTGAAGCTTTCTTT.

This chain connects TRBV9 to TRBJ2-2, with D unclear. Germline V gene sequence: CDR1 SGDLS, CDR2 YYNGEE. The CDR3 has 10 residues. The V and J ends lost 4 bases and 8 bases respectively, with 3 bases between them. CDR3 DNA: TGTGCCAGCAGCCCAGGGGAGCTGTTTTTT. Translation gives CASSPGELFF.

The rearrangement uses TRBV11-2 and TRBJ1-3; no reliable D call. The CDR3 sequence is 13 residues long. The V end was cut by 5 bases, the J end by 4 bases, with 9 bases between. Germline loops: CDR1 SGHAT, CDR2 FQNNGV. The CDR3 DNA sequence: TGTGCCAGCAGCGAGCAGGCGGGAAACACCATATATTTT. Translation: CASSEQAGNTIYF.

In its sample, this clone was seen once. The genes are TRBV15 and TRBJ2-5; possibly TRBD2 for D (6 bases). Germline V CDR1 and CDR2: LNHNV, YYDKDF (reference sequence). Trimming shortened V by 0 bases and J by 9 bases, and 17 bases separated the two germline ends. The CDR3 spans 15 residues. The CDR3 DNA is TGTGCCACCAGCAGAGACTCCCCACGGGGGATGGCCCAGTACTTC. This sequence encodes CATSRDSPRGMAQYF.

The V and J genes are TRBV11-2 and TRBJ2-7, with 7 bases that match TRBD2. V lost 3 bases, J lost 2 bases, and 4 bases stayed unmatched. CDR1 and CDR2 from the germline V gene are SGHAT and FQNNGV. CDR3 size: 14 residues. The CDR3 region is CASSLGRGTYEQYF. The DNA of the CDR3 is TGTGCCAGCAGCTTGGGGCGGGGGACCTACGAGCAGTACTTC.

The CDR3 nucleotides read TGTGCCAGCAGGGAGGACAGAATGAACACTGAAGCTTTCTTT. Protein sequence: CASREDRMNTEAFF. The gene calls are TRBV2 and TRBJ1-1; maybe TRBD1 (6 bases). From germline, CDR1 is SNHLY and CDR2 FYNNEI. The V end lost 6 bases, the J end lost 0 bases, and 11 bases lay between the germline ends. The CDR3 is made up of 14 amino acids. Full variable domain (missing parts from reference TRBV2 and TRBJ1-1): EPEVTQTPSHQVTQMGQEVILRCVPISNHLYFYWYRQILGQKVEFLVSFYNNEISEKSEIFDDQFSVERPDGSNFTLKIRSTKLEDSAMYFCASREDRMNTEAFFGQGTRLTVV.

The chain joins TRBV29-1 to TRBJ2-5; the D gene is possibly TRBD2 (5 bases). V was shortened by 7 bases and J by 4 bases, with 10 bases between the two germline ends. The CDR3 sequence is 11 residues long. In germline, CDR1 is SQVTM, CDR2 ANQGSEA. The CDR3 nucleotides read TGCAGCGCTACCGGGGTAGAGACCCAGTACTTC. Protein: CSATGVETQYF.

The chain joins TRBV29-1 to TRBJ1-2; 9 positions agree with TRBD1. Looked up from germline, CDR1 is SQVTM and CDR2 is ANQGSEA. V trimming: 7 bases; J trimming: 2 bases; junction bases outside the gene matches: 5. The CDR3 spans 13 residues. CDR3 sequence: CSATGQGNYGYTF. The CDR3 DNA reads TGCAGCGCCACGGGACAGGGAAACTATGGCTACACCTTC.

The chain combines TRBV20-1 with TRBJ1-3, with 7 bases fitting TRBD1. The germline CDR1 and CDR2 sequences are DFQATT and SNEGSKA (reference sequence). Losses at the gene ends were 3 bases for V and 3 bases for J; bases not matched to a gene: 2. The CDR3 runs to 13 residues. CDR3 sequence: CSASWDSGNTIYF. CDR3 DNA: TGCAGTGCTAGTTGGGACAGTGGAAACACCATATATTTT.

The rearrangement joins TRBV18 to TRBJ2-3, with 8 bases lining up with TRBD2. The length of the CDR3 is 14 residues. Germline loops: CDR1 KGHSH, CDR2 LQKENI. The trim removed 6 bases at V and 2 bases at J, leaving 4 bases unmatched. Written as DNA, the CDR3 is TGTGCCAGCTCCCCGGGGGGGAACACAGATACGCAGTATTTT. Protein sequence: CASSPGGNTDTQYF.

The rearrangement uses TRBV5-3 and TRBJ2-5, with TRBD2 identical over 9 bases. TRBV5-3 is an open reading frame, and its role is uncertain. The ends lost 1 base at V and 5 bases at J; junction bases unmatched: 12. This CDR3 spans 17 amino acids. The CDR3 nucleotides are TGTGCCAGAAGCTTGTCGGCGGGGGGGCCTTGCAGTGAGACCCAGTACTTC. It yields the protein CARSLSAGGPCSETQYF.

The chain recombines TRBV14 with TRBJ2-1, with 11 bases that match TRBD2. Germline trimming cut 2 bases from V and 1 base from J; bases unmatched to any gene: 7. Germline CDR1 reads SGHDN; CDR2 reads FVKESK. The CDR3 length is 18 residues. The CDR3 DNA reads TGTGCCAGCAGCCAAATACTAGCGGGGGATCTTTCCTACAATGAGCAGTTCTTC. Its protein product is CASSQILAGDLSYNEQFF.

On this clone: Other DNA sequences in this sample translate to the same CDR3. The chain carries TRBV7-9 and TRBJ1-2; TRBD1 aligns across 8 bases. This CDR3 is built from 15 residues. The V and J ends lost 1 base and 2 bases, in that order; junction bases with no gene match: 3. From germline, CDR1 is SEHNR and CDR2 FQNEAQ (reference sequence). The CDR3 nucleotides are TGTGCCAGCAGCTTAGGCCAGGGGGCGAACTATGGCTACACCTTC. This gives the protein CASSLGQGANYGYTF. The full variable domain, rest sourced from reference TRBV7-9 and TRBJ1-2, is DTGVSQNPRHKITKRGQNVTFRCDPISEHNRLYWYRQTLGQGPEFLTYFQNEAQLEKSRLLSDRFSAERPKGSFSTLEIQRTEQGDSAMYLCASSLGQGANYGYTFGSGTRLTVV.

This sequence joins TRBV7-8 and TRBJ2-4; maybe TRBD1 (6 bases). Per germline, CDR1 SGHVS and CDR2 FQNEAQ. The CDR3 consists of 15 residues. V was shortened by 5 bases and J by 4 bases, with 15 bases between the two germline ends. The CDR3 spells CASSITGTRKNIQYF. The CDR3 nucleotides read TGTGCCAGCAGCATCACCGGGACAAGAAAAAACATTCAGTACTTC.

The count of this clone is one. This chain's CDR3 is CASRYRGPGELFF. Here the CDR3 DNA reads TGTGCCAGCAGATACAGGGGGCCCGGGGAGCTGTTTTTT. The chain employs TRBV6-5 and TRBJ2-2, with 9 positions matching TRBD1. J was trimmed by 6 bases and V by 6 bases; bases with no gene match: 2. Germline CDR1 is MNHEY and CDR2 is SVGAGI. There are 13 residues in the CDR3.

This chain joins TRBV19 and TRBJ1-2, with D perhaps matching TRBD1 (6 bases). Trimming took 1 base from V and 0 from J, leaving 6 bases between them. The CDR3 spans 14 residues. Germline V lookup: CDR1 LNHDA, CDR2 SQIVND (reference sequence). CDR3 protein: CASSIAGANYGYTF. For the CDR3, the DNA is TGTGCCAGTAGTATAGCAGGGGCTAACTATGGCTACACCTTC.

The chain combines TRBV5-5 with TRBJ2-2; D may be TRBD2 (5 bases). The germline V gene encodes CDR1 SGHKS and CDR2 YYEKEE (reference sequence). V lost 2 bases and J lost 8, with 16 bases in between. The CDR3 loop spans 15 amino acids. As DNA, the CDR3 is TGTGCCAGCAGCTTCCCCTCCACCGGGAAAGGGGAGCTGTTTTTT. This translates into CASSFPSTGKGELFF.

The chain carries TRBV2 and TRBJ2-7; 12 nucleotides match TRBD2. The CDR3 is 15 amino acids. J was trimmed by 3 bases and V by 7 bases; bases with no gene match: 7. Germline V CDR1 and CDR2: SNHLY, FYNNEI. CDR3 sequence reads: CASKRLAGAYYEQYF. CDR3 in DNA: TGTGCCAGCAAGAGACTAGCGGGGGCCTACTACGAGCAGTACTTC.

CDR3 loop: CASSLLTSGGPYNEQFF. CDR3 DNA sequence: TGTGCCAGCAGCTTGTTGACTAGCGGGGGTCCCTACAATGAGCAGTTCTTC. The chain carries TRBV5-6 and TRBJ2-1, with 12 nucleotides matching TRBD2. The J segment lost 2 bases and the V segment lost 1 base, leaving 4 bases of the junction unmatched. CDR1 and CDR2 from the germline V gene are SGHDT and YYEEEE. This CDR3 has 17 amino acids.

The V gene is TRBV6-1, the J gene TRBJ2-3, with 13 bases that match TRBD2. Trimming cost V 3 bases and J 6 bases; bases outside gene matches: 9. In germline, CDR1 is MNHNS, CDR2 SASEGT. The CDR3 totals 17 residues. CDR3 bases: TGTGCCAGCAGTGAGACGGGACTAGCGGGGATATGGGATACGCAGTATTTT. This codes for CASSETGLAGIWDTQYF.

This clone appeared once. CDR3 loop: CASSHTGQSVPGLAGYRYFYEQYF. The CDR3 coding sequence is TGTGCCAGCAGCCACACGGGACAGAGTGTACCAGGACTAGCGGGGTACCGTTACTTCTACGAGCAGTACTTC. The chain joins TRBV3-1 (or the pseudogene TRBV3-2) to TRBJ2-7, with 12 bases matching TRBD2. Germline V lookup: CDR1 LGHDT, CDR2 YNNKEL (reference sequence). This CDR3 contains 24 residues. V shed 3 bases, J shed 3 bases, and the junction held 30 bases outside the gene matches.

The V call is TRBV5-1, the J call TRBJ1-1, with D possibly matching TRBD1 (5 bases). Germline CDR1 is SGHRS and CDR2 is YFSETQ. V was shortened by 4 bases and J by 4 bases, with 14 bases between the two germline ends. The CDR3 loop spans 14 amino acids. The CDR3, as DNA: TGCGCCAGCAGCACGGAAGGGGTCGGCACTGAAGCTTTCTTT. Translating gives CASSTEGVGTEAFF.

As DNA, the CDR3 is TGTGCCAGCAGTGCTTCCCCCGGAGCGGGGGGGAGTAATGAGCAGTTCTTC. This encodes CASSASPGAGGSNEQFF. The chain combines TRBV25-1 with TRBJ2-1, with 10 bases matching TRBD2. The CDR3 length is 17 residues. J lost 7 bases, V lost 4 bases, and 13 bases had no gene match. CDR1 is MGHDK and CDR2 is SYGVNS in the germline V gene. The full variable domain, in which reference TRBV25-1 and TRBJ2-1 provide the parts outside the CDR3, is EADIYQTPRYLVIGTGKKITLECSQTMGHDKMYWYQQDPGMELHLIHYSYGVNSTEKGDLSSESTVSRIRTEHFPLTLESARPSHTSQYLCASSASPGAGGSNEQFFGPGTRLTVL.

This rearrangement joins TRBV5-8 to TRBJ1-5, with D possibly matching TRBD1 (6 bases). The length of the CDR3 is 17 residues. Trimming left V 0 bases short and J 0 bases short, with 13 bases between. Germline CDR1 reads SGHTS; CDR2 reads YDEGEE. This chain's CDR3 is CASSLDPGDHSNQPQHF. The CDR3 region has the DNA TGTGCCAGCAGCTTGGATCCAGGGGATCATAGCAATCAGCCCCAGCATTTT.